The following is a T cell receptor (beta chain) sequence with its context. This entry belongs to a study of T cells after yellow fever vaccination. Study in general: Some fractions had low cell numbers, and these were prepared with SMART-Seq v4 Ultra Low Input.

CDR1 and CDR2 from the germline V gene are MGHRA and YSYEKL. The V segment lost 0 bases and the J segment 6 bases; nucleotides outside the gene matches: 9. The CDR3 is made up of 16 amino acids. TCRdb re-called the 5' RACE reads with MiXCR, one entry per CDR3 protein. The sample has under 400,000 distinct CDR3 sequences; roughly 11% are singletons. The origin of this receptor is a man between 18 and 29 years old who received the YFV17D yellow fever vaccine. The chain joins TRBV4-1 to TRBJ1-2; 8 nucleotides line up with TRBD1. The sequences come from PBMCs, collected on the day of the first yellow fever vaccination. The CDR3 sequence: CASSQDFDRGYNGYTF. For the CDR3, the DNA is TGCGCCAGCAGCCAAGATTTCGACAGGGGTTACAATGGCTACACCTTC.